The clone carrying this T cell receptor (beta chain) showed up just a few times. This sample is drawn from a study of blood T cells in healthy people across ages. Germline values: CDR1 GTSNPN, CDR2 SVGIG (reference sequence). CDR3 length equals 14 residues. With V trimmed by 1 base and J by 4 bases, 5 bases remained unmatched. A second PCR of about 6 to 11 cycles used a sample-barcoded 5' primer and a J-beta primer mix. One entry per CDR3 protein, called by TCRdb with MiXCR from the 5' RACE reads. Of about 780,000 distinct CDR3 sequences in the sample, about 45% are singletons; the top ten hold about a sixth. The sample, 9 to 10 milliliters of peripheral blood, was drawn from each donor.

The chain carries TRBV30 and TRBJ2-7; the match to TRBD1 covers 9 bases. Sequencing was done on a sample of blood. The sequence came from a man at least 80 years old in good health. The CDR3 DNA follows: TGTGCCTGGAGTGCGGACAGGGGTAATTACGAGCAGTACTTC. It is translated as CAWSADRGNYEQYF. Full variable domain (remainder filled in from reference TRBV30 and TRBJ2-7): SQTIHQWPATLVQPVGSPLSLECTVEGTSNPNLYWYRQAAGRGLQLLFYSVGIGQISSEVPQNLSASRPQDRQFILSSKKLLLSDSGFYLCAWSADRGNYEQYFGPGTRLTVT.